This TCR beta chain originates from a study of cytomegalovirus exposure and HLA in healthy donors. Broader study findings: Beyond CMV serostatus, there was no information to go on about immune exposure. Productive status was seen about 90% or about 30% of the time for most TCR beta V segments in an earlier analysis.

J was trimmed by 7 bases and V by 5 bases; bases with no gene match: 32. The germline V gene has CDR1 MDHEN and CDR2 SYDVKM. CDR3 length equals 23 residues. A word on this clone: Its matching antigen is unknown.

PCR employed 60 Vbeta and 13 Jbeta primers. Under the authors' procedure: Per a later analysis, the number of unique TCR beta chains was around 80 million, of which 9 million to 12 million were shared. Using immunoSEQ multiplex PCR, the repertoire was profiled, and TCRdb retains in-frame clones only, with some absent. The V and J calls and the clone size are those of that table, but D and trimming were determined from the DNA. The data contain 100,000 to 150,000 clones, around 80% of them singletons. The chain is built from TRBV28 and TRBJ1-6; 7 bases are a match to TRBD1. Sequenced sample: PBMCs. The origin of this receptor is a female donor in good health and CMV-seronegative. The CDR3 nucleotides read TGTGCCAGCAGTCCTCCCTCTCGCGGGGACCGACAGGGACTGCGCCTTGGGAATTCACCCCTCCACTTT. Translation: CASSPPSRGDRQGLRLGNSPLHF.